Below, 13 T cell receptor beta chains from the same sample are listed, as sequenced in a study of blood T cell repertoires in COVID-19. Clones were read by immunoSEQ multiplex PCR, and TCRdb kept only the in-frame ones, dropping some. The repertoire holds some 120,000 clones, with more than 60% as singletons. Sequenced input: peripheral blood. The receptors were sampled from a woman between 65 and 79 years old with acute or convalescent COVID-19.

The rearrangement joins TRBV28 to TRBJ1-5; TRBD1 is a possible D gene (5 bases). This CDR3 contains 15 residues. The V end lost 4 bases, the J end lost 8 bases, and 18 bases lay between the germline ends. The germline V gene has CDR1 MDHEN and CDR2 SYDVKM. The CDR3 DNA follows: TGTGCCAGCAGTTCCCAGTCGGGGGGTGGCGAGCCCCAGCATTTT. This encodes CASSSQSGGGEPQHF.

This clone has more than one count but fewer than ten. The J gene is TRBJ2-3, the V gene TRBV15; 8 bases match TRBD1. CDR1 is LNHNV and CDR2 is YYDKDF in the germline V gene (reference sequence). The CDR3 extends over 15 amino acids. V gave up 5 bases and J gave up 2 bases; unmatched junction bases: 6. The CDR3: CATSRRQGSTDTQYF. For the CDR3, the DNA is TGTGCCACCAGCCGAAGACAGGGGTCCACAGATACGCAGTATTTT. Combining the CDR3 with reference TRBV15 and TRBJ2-3 gives the whole variable domain DAMVIQNPRYQVTQFGKPVTLSCSQTLNHNVMYWYQQKSSQAPKLLFHYYDKDFNNEADTPDNFQSRRPNTSFCFLDIRSPGLGDTAMYLCATSRRQGSTDTQYFGPGTRLTVL.

The V gene is TRBV19, the J gene TRBJ1-2, with a weak D call TRBD1 (6 bases). The CDR3 totals 15 residues. Germline V gene data show CDR1 as LNHDA and CDR2 as SQIVND (reference sequence). V lost 6 bases and J lost 4, with 18 bases in between. CDR3 region: CASSTARGIGYGYTF. The CDR3 nucleotides are TGTGCCAGTAGCACCGCAAGGGGGATTGGCTATGGCTACACCTTC. Variable domain in full (rest from reference TRBV19 and TRBJ1-2): DGGITQSPKYLFRKEGQNVTLSCEQNLNHDAMYWYRQDPGQGLRLIYYSQIVNDFQKGDIAEGYSVSREKKESFPLTVTSAQKNPTAFYLCASSTARGIGYGYTFGSGTRLTVV.

This clone was recorded many times. Other DNA sequences from this sample encode an identical CDR3 as well. V gene TRBV5-1 combines with J gene TRBJ2-7, with TRBD2 matching 8 bases. The CDR3 has 14 amino acids. Germline trimming cut 2 bases from V and 1 base from J; bases unmatched to any gene: 2. CDR1 SGHRS and CDR2 YFSETQ come from the germline V gene. The CDR3 here is CASSLTSGSYEQYF. CDR3 coding DNA: TGCGCCAGCAGCTTAACTAGCGGATCCTACGAGCAGTACTTC. Full variable domain (rest looked up from reference TRBV5-1 and TRBJ2-7): KAGVTQTPRYLIKTRGQQVTLSCSPISGHRSVSWYQQTPGQGLQFLFEYFSETQRNKGNFPGRFSGRQFSNSRSEMNVSTLELGDSALYLCASSLTSGSYEQYFGPGTRLTVT.

V and J are TRBV19 and TRBJ2-5; 12 nucleotides agree with TRBD1. The CDR3 sequence is 15 residues long. The J segment lost 4 bases and the V segment lost 9 bases, leaving 9 bases of the junction unmatched. Germline V gives CDR1 LNHDA, CDR2 SQIVND (reference sequence). The CDR3 DNA follows: TGTGCCAGCAAAGCCGGGACAGGGGGCAGAGAGACCCAGTACTTC. It specifies CASKAGTGGRETQYF.

This rearrangement joins TRBV7-2 to TRBJ2-2; perhaps TRBD2 as D (6 bases). The ends were cut back, 5 bases at V and 4 bases at J, with 14 bases in the middle. Germline V gene sequence: CDR1 SGHTA, CDR2 FQGNSA. This CDR3 has 15 amino acids. CDR3 nucleotide sequence: TGTGCCAGCAGCCCTGGTGGGGGAGGCACCGGGGAGCTGTTTTTT. The encoded protein is CASSPGGGGTGELFF.

The chain employs TRBV7-9 and TRBJ1-1; D is ambiguous. CDR1 is SEHNR, CDR2 FQNEAQ, per germline (reference sequence). This CDR3 is built from 12 residues. Trimming removed 1 base from V and 8 bases from J, with 8 bases in between. CDR3 loop: CASSLGSGEAFF. CDR3 bases: TGTGCCAGCAGCTTAGGGTCGGGGGAAGCTTTCTTT.

The rearrangement joins TRBV28 to TRBJ2-7; D not certain. This CDR3 contains 16 residues. Trimming removed 3 bases at V and 0 bases at J, with 15 bases between. Germline lookup yields CDR1 MDHEN and CDR2 SYDVKM. CDR3: CASSFPVQALSYEQYF. The CDR3 coding sequence is TGTGCCAGCAGTTTTCCAGTGCAGGCCCTCTCCTACGAGCAGTACTTC.

The chain couples TRBV19 to TRBJ1-5; 10 positions agree with TRBD1. Per the germline V gene, CDR1 is LNHDA and CDR2 is SQIVND (reference sequence). J gave up 3 bases and V 3 bases, and 11 bases lay outside the gene matches. The CDR3 length is 18 residues. This CDR3 is CASSIRGQGTGFNQPQHF. The CDR3 DNA is TGTGCCAGTAGTATTAGGGGACAGGGGACGGGGTTCAATCAGCCCCAGCATTTT.

V gene TRBV18 combines with J gene TRBJ1-5; D is unclear. In germline, CDR1 is KGHSH, CDR2 LQKENI. Trimming cost V 8 bases and J 0 bases, with 14 bases left between them. CDR3 length equals 15 residues. Here the CDR3 DNA reads TGTGCCAGCCCCACAATTTACACTAGCAATCAGCCCCAGCATTTT. It specifies CASPTIYTSNQPQHF.

This clone appeared a few times. The chain recombines TRBV24-1 with TRBJ1-1, with a possible D match to TRBD1 (5 bases). The germline V gene has CDR1 KGHDR and CDR2 SFDVKD. This CDR3 is built from 18 residues. The ends were cut back, 3 bases at V and 0 bases at J, with 19 bases in the middle. The DNA for the CDR3 is TGTGCCACCAGTGATACATCTGGGGGGGGTTCGATGAACACTGAAGCTTTCTTT. As protein: CATSDTSGGGSMNTEAFF.

The genes are TRBV9 and TRBJ2-2; D uncertain. V was trimmed by 4 bases and J by 2 bases, leaving 9 bases between them. There are 14 residues in the CDR3. Germline assignment: CDR1 SGDLS and CDR2 YYNGEE. As DNA, the CDR3 is TGTGCCAGCAGCTCGACAAGAAACACCGGGGAGCTGTTTTTT. Its translation: CASSSTRNTGELFF.

The rearrangement links TRBV7-9 to TRBJ1-1; 7 nucleotides match TRBD1. This CDR3 has 16 residues. From germline, CDR1 is SEHNR and CDR2 FQNEAQ (reference sequence). V lost 1 base and J lost 0; bases outside the gene matches: 5. The CDR3 DNA is TGTGCCAGCAGCTTAGGAACAGGGGTCATGAACACTGAAGCTTTCTTT. It translates to CASSLGTGVMNTEAFF.